Given below is one T cell receptor (beta chain) in context. Its antigen remains unknown. The CDR3 extends over 12 amino acids. Germline V gene data show CDR1 as MDHEN and CDR2 as SYDVKM. Trimming stripped 10 bases from V and 8 bases from J, with 14 bases between. The data derive from a study of beta chain features in type 1 diabetes. General study findings and limits: HLA influence on TCRB rearrangement stayed unresolved here.

Isolated RNA was reverse transcribed in full, so expressed TCRB transcripts were sequenced. Naive, central memory and regulatory T cell samples yielded around 3.5 million reads on average. Sequencing was performed with immunoSEQ multiplex PCR; in TCRdb, only in-frame clones are kept and a portion is missing. The sample shows roughly 140,000 clones, less than 9.5% of them seen only once. The authors took one heparinised blood draw, averaging roughly 120 mL, from each donor. The source of this sequence is a man younger than 30 in good health. J is TRBJ1-4 and V is TRBV28; D gene unclear. The source material was central memory CD4+ T cells from blood. The CDR3 reads CAIQRIPEKLFF. The CDR3 DNA reads TGTGCCATCCAGAGGATACCGGAAAAACTGTTTTTT.